The next 24 T cell receptor beta chains were all read from a single sample in a study of CD8 T cells in ankylosing spondylitis. Study results and caveats: It appeared that ankylosing spondylitis blood was characterized by a TCR beta motif of roughly 8 highly homologous variants.

One entry per CDR3 protein, called by TCRdb with MiXCR from the 5' RACE reads. This table has almost 400,000 distinct CDR3 sequences, approximately 20% appearing once. Their cognate antigens are unknown. Sequencing was performed on blood, either unsorted or a sorted T cell fraction (not recorded which). The receptor set was obtained from a male donor with ankylosing spondylitis.

This clonotype was seen only a few times. V gene TRBV7-2 combines with J gene TRBJ2-1; 7 positions match TRBD2. This CDR3 is 15 amino acids long. V shed 5 bases, J shed 8 bases, and the junction held 12 bases outside the gene matches. Germline V lookup: CDR1 SGHTA, CDR2 FQGNSA. Written as DNA, the CDR3 is TGTGCCAGCAGCCACCATAGACGGGAGGCAGATGAGCAGTTCTTC. This codes for CASSHHRREADEQFF. Full variable domain (rest looked up from reference TRBV7-2 and TRBJ2-1): GAGVSQSPSNKVTEKGKDVELRCDPISGHTALYWYRQSLGQGLEFLIYFQGNSAPDKSGLPSDRFSAERTGGSVSTLTIQRTQQEDSAVYLCASSHHRREADEQFFGPGTRLTVL.

The chain employs TRBV10-3 and TRBJ2-1; possible D gene TRBD1, 6 bases. The CDR3 contains 16 residues. Per germline, CDR1 ENHRY and CDR2 SYGVKD. V lost 0 bases and J lost 1, with 10 bases in between. Here the CDR3 DNA reads TGTGCCATCAGTGAGTCCCTCGGACAGTCCTACAATGAGCAGTTCTTC. Encoded protein: CAISESLGQSYNEQFF.

V usage is TRBV6-2 or TRBV6-3 and J usage is TRBJ2-7; TRBD1 matches 9 bases. V was pared by 2 bases and J by 5 bases, with 7 bases of the junction left unmatched. CDR1 is MNHEY and CDR2 is SVGEGT in the germline V gene. The CDR3 runs to 15 residues. CDR3 loop: CASSYQGQGFDEQYF. The CDR3 DNA follows: TGTGCCAGCAGTTACCAGGGACAGGGTTTCGACGAGCAGTACTTC.

This clonotype occurred a few times. The chain joins TRBV2 to TRBJ2-1; 10 bases map to TRBD2. This CDR3 spans 15 amino acids. Per germline, CDR1 SNHLY and CDR2 FYNNEI. Germline trimming cut 6 bases from V and 4 bases from J; bases unmatched to any gene: 6. The CDR3 protein is CASSGGTSEYNEQFF. The CDR3 DNA reads as TGTGCCAGCAGCGGCGGGACTAGCGAATACAATGAGCAGTTCTTC.

This clonotype was observed a few times. The chain carries TRBV6-1 and TRBJ2-6; 8 nucleotides align to TRBD1. The germline V gene has CDR1 MNHNS and CDR2 SASEGT. V trimming: 5 bases; J trimming: 3 bases; junction bases outside the gene matches: 12. CDR3 size: 18 residues. CDR3 in amino acids: CASSPRDRSLVGANVLTF. In DNA form, the CDR3 reads TGTGCCAGCAGTCCTCGGGACAGGAGCCTCGTTGGGGCCAACGTCCTGACTTTC.

This chain uses TRBV5-1 with TRBJ2-1; D could derive from TRBD1 or TRBD2 (5 bases each). The CDR3 is 16 amino acids. Germline V lookup: CDR1 SGHRS, CDR2 YFSETQ. Deletions cut 3 bases from V and 4 bases from J, with 17 bases between. CDR3 in DNA: TGCGCCAGCAGCTATAACCCGGGACGGATATACAATGAGCAGTTCTTC. The encoded protein is CASSYNPGRIYNEQFF.

This clonotype showed up many times. This chain links TRBV20-1 with TRBJ2-1; 9 bases match TRBD2. V was clipped by 4 bases and J by 2 bases; unmatched bases: 3. Germline V gene lookup returns CDR1 DFQATT and CDR2 SNEGSKA (reference sequence). CDR3 length: 14 residues. For the CDR3, the DNA is TGCAGTGCTATTAGCGGGAGAACCTACAATGAGCAGTTCTTC. It specifies CSAISGRTYNEQFF.

This clonotype appeared a single time. V gene TRBV28 combines with J gene TRBJ2-2; weak D call: TRBD1 (5 bases). The CDR3 has 15 amino acids. Germline values: CDR1 MDHEN, CDR2 SYDVKM. The V end lost 6 bases, the J end lost 4 bases, and 15 bases lay between the germline ends. The DNA of the CDR3 is TGTGCCAGCAGAGGGCCCAGGGCTGGCACCGGGGAGCTGTTTTTT. Its protein product is CASRGPRAGTGELFF.

CDR3 region: CSASDPGATNEKLFF. The CDR3 DNA reads as TGCAGTGCTAGTGACCCCGGGGCAACTAATGAAAAACTGTTTTTT. The chain combines TRBV20-1 with TRBJ1-4; D not resolved. The CDR3 loop spans 15 amino acids. The germline V and J ends were trimmed by 3 bases and 0 bases, with 11 bases remaining between them. Germline V gene sequence: CDR1 DFQATT, CDR2 SNEGSKA (reference sequence).

The CDR3 coding sequence is TGTGCCAGCAGTGAAATTGTAGGACCGGCTAATTCACCCCTCCACTTT. This translates into CASSEIVGPANSPLHF. This chain uses TRBV25-1 with TRBJ1-6; no reliable D call. The CDR3 loop spans 16 amino acids. Trimming shortened V by 2 bases and J by 6 bases, and 14 bases separated the two germline ends. Germline CDR1 is MGHDK and CDR2 is SYGVNS. The entire variable domain, with the rest obtained from reference TRBV25-1 and TRBJ1-6, is as follows: EADIYQTPRYLVIGTGKKITLECSQTMGHDKMYWYQQDPGMELHLIHYSYGVNSTEKGDLSSESTVSRIRTEHFPLTLESARPSHTSQYLCASSEIVGPANSPLHFGNGTRLTVT.

This chain connects TRBV20-1 to TRBJ2-3; TRBD1 aligns across 9 bases. There are 13 residues in the CDR3. With 0 bases clipped from V and 11 bases from J, the junction kept 6 bases outside the gene matches. The germline CDR1 and CDR2 sequences are DFQATT and SNEGSKA (reference sequence). The CDR3 DNA follows: TGCAGTGCTAGAGACTTCACAGGGGGCAGGCAGTATTTT. It encodes CSARDFTGGRQYF.

The CDR3 nucleotides read TGTGCCAGCAGCCGAGACCCCGGGACAGGCACAGATACGCAGTATTTT. This gives the protein CASSRDPGTGTDTQYF. The V call is TRBV3-1, the J call TRBJ2-3, with 7 bases aligning to TRBD1. The CDR3 runs to 16 residues. The germline gives CDR1 LGHDT, CDR2 YNNKEL (reference sequence). V dropped 4 bases and J dropped 1; count of bases not matched to a gene: 8.

V usage is TRBV20-1 and J usage is TRBJ2-3, with 12 nucleotides matching TRBD1. Trimming removed 6 bases from V and 3 bases from J; junction bases left unmatched: 7. CDR3 length: 15 residues. Germline CDR1 is DFQATT and CDR2 is SNEGSKA (reference sequence). The CDR3 coding sequence is TGCAGTGCCTACGGGACAGGGGGCAGGACAGATACGCAGTATTTT. It codes for CSAYGTGGRTDTQYF.

The rearrangement uses TRBV12-3 or TRBV12-4 and TRBJ1-5; D unclear. This CDR3 contains 16 residues. V shed 5 bases and J shed 3 bases, with 17 bases lying between them. The CDR3 sequence is CASSRNNRAPNQPQHF. In DNA form, the CDR3 reads TGTGCCAGCAGTCGCAACAACCGGGCCCCCAATCAGCCCCAGCATTTT.

This clonotype was counted a few times. This chain links TRBV30 with TRBJ1-3; D not resolved. Germline V CDR1 and CDR2: GTSNPN, SVGIG (reference sequence). The CDR3 is 12 amino acids. The ends were cut back, 0 bases at V and 1 base at J, with 1 base in the middle. The CDR3 spells CAWSVSGNTIYF. Here the CDR3 DNA reads TGTGCCTGGAGTGTATCTGGAAACACCATATATTTT.

A few counts support this clonotype. The chain joins TRBV7-6 to TRBJ1-5; D unclear. Germline V gives CDR1 SGHVS, CDR2 FNYEAQ. The CDR3 is 13 residues long. Trimming pared 2 bases from V and 0 bases from J, leaving 2 bases between. This CDR3 is CASSLHSNQPQHF. CDR3 bases: TGTGCCAGCAGCTTACATAGCAATCAGCCCCAGCATTTT.

The genes are TRBV7-8 and TRBJ2-7; the D is unclear. The CDR3 is 14 residues long. V was cut by 2 bases and J by 2 bases, with 10 bases left in between. Germline values: CDR1 SGHVS, CDR2 FQNEAQ. CDR3 in amino acids: CASSLNPGPYEQYF. The CDR3 nucleotides are TGTGCCAGCAGCTTAAATCCGGGCCCCTACGAGCAGTACTTC.

With regard to this clonotype: One end of the junction does not line up with germline, which may come from a read error. J is TRBJ2-3 and V is TRBV19, with 10 bases lining up with TRBD1. The CDR3 loop spans 12 amino acids. Germline CDR1 is LNHDA and CDR2 is SQIVND (reference sequence). CDR3 protein: CASSFRAGTGVF. The CDR3 nucleotides read TGTGCCAGTAGTTTCCGCGCCGGGACAGGGGTTTTT.

This clonotype was picked up a small number of times. The J gene is TRBJ2-3, the V gene TRBV5-1, with D possibly TRBD2 on 6 matching bases. The CDR3 covers 16 residues. Germline CDR1 SGHRS, CDR2 YFSETQ. V was pared by 0 bases and J by 6 bases, with 17 bases between. The CDR3 spells CASSLAPSAKGDTQYF. The CDR3 nucleotides read TGCGCCAGCAGCTTGGCCCCTAGCGCAAAGGGGGATACGCAGTATTTT.

The rearrangement links TRBV25-1 to TRBJ1-5; unclear D gene. The length of the CDR3 is 12 residues. The V gene's germline CDR1 is MGHDK and CDR2 SYGVNS. Trimming stripped 6 bases from V and 7 bases from J, with 10 bases between. The CDR3 DNA reads as TGTGCCAGCAGAGGATCGGGGCAGCCCCAGCATTTT. It yields the protein CASRGSGQPQHF.

The chain links TRBV14 to TRBJ2-1; the D is unclear. CDR1 SGHDN and CDR2 FVKESK come from the germline V gene. CDR3 length: 12 residues. The germline V and J ends were trimmed by 5 bases and 8 bases, with 10 bases remaining between them. The CDR3 is CASSEATDEQFF. For the CDR3, the DNA is TGTGCCAGCAGCGAAGCTACGGATGAGCAGTTCTTC.

This clonotype came up a few times. The gene calls are TRBV19 and TRBJ2-4; 9 nucleotides agree with TRBD1. The CDR3 has 14 amino acids. V trimming: 5 bases; J trimming: 6 bases; junction bases outside the gene matches: 5. Germline CDR1 LNHDA, CDR2 SQIVND (reference sequence). The chain's CDR3 is CASSQTGGGNIQYF. The CDR3 DNA sequence: TGTGCCAGTAGTCAGACAGGGGGTGGAAACATTCAGTACTTC.

This clonotype turned up a few times. The J gene is TRBJ2-1, the V gene TRBV20-1, with 12 positions matching TRBD2. Germline trimming cut 5 bases from V and 4 bases from J; bases unmatched to any gene: 6. The CDR3 is made up of 15 amino acids. The germline V gene encodes CDR1 DFQATT and CDR2 SNEGSKA (reference sequence). The CDR3 protein is CSASPTSGGYNEQFF. The CDR3 bases are TGCAGTGCTTCCCCCACTAGCGGGGGGTACAATGAGCAGTTCTTC.

The chain links TRBV5-1 to TRBJ2-7; D might be TRBD2 (8 bases). The CDR3 is 18 amino acids. Trimming left V 3 bases short and J 0 bases short, with 22 bases between. CDR1 and CDR2 from the germline V gene are SGHRS and YFSETQ. The CDR3, as DNA: TGCGCCAGCAGCTACGGTGTTAGCGGGACAGTTGGCTCCTACGAGCAGTACTTC. Translating gives CASSYGVSGTVGSYEQYF.